Reported below is one TCR beta chain. The antigen is unknown. For TCR beta, libraries came from quantitative 5'-RACE with molecular barcodes. MiXCR, run by TCRdb on the 5' RACE reads, gives a single entry per CDR3 protein. This repertoire shows about 130,000 distinct CDR3 sequences, about 15% found once; its top ten account for roughly 30%. The data were obtained in a study of CD8 T cells in ankylosing spondylitis. The V gene end was trimmed by 5 bases and the J gene end by 2 bases; junction bases not matched to a gene: 17. From germline, CDR1 is MDHEN and CDR2 SYDVKM. The CDR3 covers 19 residues. The study's findings and limits: According to the report, clones linked to the disease were significantly enriched in matched synovial fluid samples taken from ankylosing spondylitis patients. A motif in TCR beta, a set of about 8 highly homologous variants, appeared characteristic of ankylosing spondylitis blood.

Sequences were obtained from blood, either unsorted or a sorted T cell fraction (not recorded which). The chain uses TRBV28 and TRBJ2-7; TRBD1 agrees at 11 bases. The TCR originated in a male donor with ankylosing spondylitis. CDR3 amino acids: CASSHTGTGGESGPYEQYF. The CDR3 bases are TGTGCCAGCAGTCATACCGGGACAGGGGGGGAGAGTGGTCCCTACGAGCAGTACTTC.